This T cell receptor beta chain was captured in a study of T-cell memory formation after mild COVID-19. Regarding the study as a whole: Cross-reactive memory seemingly joined, as some responding clones were found in pre-infection memory. Whether second-wave clones peaking at day 37 were SARS-CoV-2 specific went unconfirmed. While clones contracting from day 15 to 85 were balanced between CD4 and CD8, later expanders leaned CD4+.

Details on this clonotype: Its antigen is not identified.

Employing constant-segment primers, 5'RACE generated TCR alpha and TCR beta cDNA libraries bearing sample barcodes and UMIs. A single record per CDR3 protein comes from TCRdb applying MiXCR to the 5' RACE reads. The table lists approximately 560,000 distinct CDR3 sequences, 15% to 20% of them singletons. The TCR comes from an adult woman who had mild COVID-19 (a few samples of this study predate the infection). Cell type and time point are not known. Sequenced material: PBMCs or a T cell subset sorted from them (not recorded which).

DNA of the CDR3: TGTGCCAGCAGTTACTCGCGGATCTCCTACGAGCAGTACTTC. It translates to CASSYSRISYEQYF. The J gene is TRBJ2-7, the V gene TRBV6-5, with no clear D. Germline lookup yields CDR1 MNHEY and CDR2 SVGAGI. The CDR3 is made up of 14 amino acids. Trimming pared 0 bases from V and 0 bases from J, leaving 6 bases between.